This T cell receptor (beta chain) was sequenced during a study of siplizumab effects on memory and regulatory T cells. A remark on this clone: The antigen is not known.

Sequencing was performed with immunoSEQ multiplex PCR; in TCRdb, only in-frame clones are kept and a portion is missing. The table lists roughly 70,000 clones, just over 90% of them singletons. Study-level points and caveats: Naive T cells appeared more varied than memory cells and looked like key alloresponse contributors. Versus over 25% in controls, the mappable alloreactive CD4+ clones averaged approximately 69% Treg-derived with siplizumab. Proliferating Tregs' suppressive function in siplizumab cultures went unconfirmed. A significant reduction in alloreactive sequences traceable to unstimulated CD4+ memory cells was produced by siplizumab.

The source is a human donor in good health. Sequencing input: CD8+ T cells sorted from blood.

For the CDR3, the DNA is TGTGCCAGCAGTTTATCCCTAACCTACGAGCAGTACTTC. It translates to CASSLSLTYEQYF. The V gene is TRBV27, the J gene TRBJ2-7; D is ambiguous. Germline loops: CDR1 MNHEY, CDR2 SMNVEV (reference sequence). This CDR3 contains 13 residues. V was shortened by 0 bases and J by 2 bases, with 5 bases between the two germline ends.